This T cell receptor (beta chain) was recovered during a study of blood T cell repertoires in COVID-19. V lost 7 bases and J 7 bases, leaving 20 bases between the germline ends. Germline assignment: CDR1 MNHEY and CDR2 SVGAGI. The CDR3 is 15 residues long. The data were produced by immunoSEQ multiplex PCR, yet TCRdb's version contains in-frame clones alone and is incomplete. The table shows roughly 11,000 clones, with approximately 85% occurring only once. A few counts support this clone. This receptor was identified in a human donor in a cohort sampled during active COVID-19. Sequenced: peripheral blood. The chain joins TRBV6-5 to TRBJ2-1; perhaps TRBD2 as D (6 bases). The CDR3 coding sequence is TGTGCCAGCATTCGGGACTTTCAACAGAGGAATGAGCAGTTCTTC. Protein: CASIRDFQQRNEQFF.